The 22 T cell receptor beta chains listed next were all sequenced from one sample in a study of control samples from healthy donors and cancer patients. The method was immunoSEQ multiplex PCR; TCRdb's version includes in-frame clones alone and lacks a portion of them. The sample includes about 79,000 clones, 80% to 95% seen only once; the top ten take 0.95% to 1.5%. Material for sequencing was PBMCs. These receptors all come from a woman in her thirties or forties with lung cancer.

The genes are TRBV5-1 and TRBJ2-7; 9 bases are a match to TRBD2. Trimming cost V 4 bases and J 1 base; bases outside gene matches: 6. The CDR3 covers 15 residues. CDR1 SGHRS and CDR2 YFSETQ come from the germline V gene. CDR3 in amino acids: CASSRGGAGSYEQYF. In DNA, the CDR3 is TGCGCCAGCAGCCGCGGGGGGGCCGGTTCCTACGAGCAGTACTTC.

The rearrangement links TRBV9 to TRBJ2-7, with 10 bases aligning to TRBD1. The germline V gene has CDR1 SGDLS and CDR2 YYNGEE. CDR3 length: 13 amino acids. The junction had 0 bases not matched to a gene; V was cut back by 0 bases and J by 6 bases. CDR3 in DNA: TGTGCCAGCAGCGTAGGGACAGGGGGCGAGCAGTACTTC. Its protein product is CASSVGTGGEQYF.

The rearrangement links TRBV19 to TRBJ2-1, with TRBD2 identical over 11 bases. CDR1 and CDR2 from the germline V gene are LNHDA and SQIVND (reference sequence). V was clipped by 4 bases and J by 4 bases; unmatched bases: 3. The length of the CDR3 is 15 residues. Here the CDR3 reads CASSTSGGPYNEQFF. CDR3 in DNA: TGTGCCAGTAGTACTAGCGGGGGGCCTTACAATGAGCAGTTCTTC.

The rearrangement links TRBV12-5 to TRBJ2-3; D unclear. CDR3 size: 15 residues. Germline lookup yields CDR1 LGHNT and CDR2 FRNRAP. V lost 2 bases and J 4 bases, leaving 13 bases between the germline ends. CDR3 amino acids: CASGLPHPGADTQYF. The CDR3 region has the DNA TGTGCTAGTGGTTTGCCCCATCCCGGTGCAGATACGCAGTATTTT.

The V gene is TRBV5-4, the J gene TRBJ1-5; D is undetermined. Germline loops: CDR1 SGHNT, CDR2 YYREEE (reference sequence). CDR3 length: 17 amino acids. Trimming took off 4 bases at V and 2 bases at J, with 19 bases between the two ends. CDR3 bases: TGTGCCAGCAGCACAACCTCCATGGAGGGCGGCAATCAGCCCCAGCATTTT. Amino acids: CASSTTSMEGGNQPQHF.

The rearrangement links TRBV5-1 to TRBJ1-4; D not resolved. This CDR3 is built from 11 residues. The V end was cut by 9 bases, the J end by 7 bases, with 10 bases between. Germline CDR1 reads SGHRS; CDR2 reads YFSETQ. CDR3 sequence reads: CAIRVVEKLFF. The DNA for the CDR3 is TGCGCCATTAGGGTAGTTGAAAAACTGTTTTTT.

The chain recombines TRBV10-3 with TRBJ1-5; D is possibly TRBD1 (6 bases). Germline CDR1 is ENHRY and CDR2 is SYGVKD. This CDR3 has 13 amino acids. Trimming shortened V by 2 bases and J by 5 bases, and 7 bases separated the two germline ends. The CDR3 nucleotides read TGTGCCATCAGTGAGCGACAGGATCAGCCCCAGCATTTT. Its translation: CAISERQDQPQHF.

V is TRBV12-3 or TRBV12-4 and J is TRBJ1-5, with 7 bases fitting TRBD1. The CDR3 contains 13 residues. With V trimmed by 6 bases and J by 7 bases, 6 bases remained unmatched. The CDR3, as DNA: TGTGCCAGCAGCAAACAGGGGTACCAGCCCCAGCATTTT. Translated, it gives CASSKQGYQPQHF.

The chain uses TRBV6-5 and TRBJ2-5, with 7 bases fitting TRBD1. The CDR3 is 15 amino acids. With 2 bases clipped from V and 3 bases from J, the junction kept 6 bases outside the gene matches. Looked up from germline, CDR1 is MNHEY and CDR2 is SVGAGI. CDR3 DNA: TGTGCCAGCAGTTACACACACAGGGGTAAAGAGACCCAGTACTTC. It is translated as CASSYTHRGKETQYF.

This chain connects TRBV19 to TRBJ1-1, with D unresolved. Germline V gene data show CDR1 as LNHDA and CDR2 as SQIVND (reference sequence). The CDR3 runs 13 residues. Trimming stripped 4 bases from V and 0 bases from J, with 6 bases between. CDR3 amino acids: CASSSTVNTEAFF. The DNA of the CDR3 is TGTGCCAGTAGTAGTACAGTGAACACTGAAGCTTTCTTT.

The chain joins TRBV5-8 to TRBJ1-5; no firm D call. The CDR3 loop spans 13 amino acids. V gave up 4 bases and J gave up 6 bases, with 11 bases separating them. The germline V gene has CDR1 SGHTS and CDR2 YDEGEE. The CDR3 loop is CASSTGEAQPQHF. The CDR3 DNA is TGTGCCAGCAGCACCGGCGAGGCTCAGCCCCAGCATTTT.

The genes are TRBV29-1 and TRBJ2-1; D ambiguous. Germline CDR1 reads SQVTM; CDR2 reads ANQGSEA. V lost 4 bases, J lost 0 bases, and 4 bases lay in between. This CDR3 has 12 amino acids. The chain's CDR3 is CSVVDSYNEQFF. DNA for the CDR3: TGCAGCGTTGTCGACTCCTACAATGAGCAGTTCTTC.

The V call is TRBV20-1, the J call TRBJ2-3; D might be TRBD2 (5 bases). Germline CDR1 is DFQATT and CDR2 is SNEGSKA (reference sequence). V lost 3 bases and J 2 bases, leaving 9 bases between the germline ends. The CDR3 extends over 13 amino acids. CDR3 coding DNA: TGCAGTGCTAGTGGGGAGAACACAGATACGCAGTATTTT. As protein: CSASGENTDTQYF.

This chain links TRBV28 with TRBJ1-5; D gene uncertain. V gave up 6 bases and J gave up 5 bases, with 11 bases separating them. CDR1 is MDHEN, CDR2 SYDVKM, per germline. The CDR3 is made up of 13 amino acids. The CDR3 DNA reads as TGTGCCAGCAGGACCCCGGACCATCAGCCCCAGCATTTT. Translation: CASRTPDHQPQHF.

The count of this clone is one. This rearrangement joins TRBV6-5 to TRBJ1-4; D is perhaps TRBD1 (6 bases). With 5 bases removed from V and 8 bases from J, the gap between germline ends came to 12 bases. Germline V gene lookup returns CDR1 MNHEY and CDR2 SVGAGI. The CDR3 is 13 amino acids. CDR3 amino acids: CASSQLTGEKLFF. CDR3 in DNA: TGTGCCAGCAGTCAACTGACAGGCGAAAAACTGTTTTTT.

This chain links TRBV21-1 with TRBJ2-7; TRBD1 is the table's D call, not checked against the DNA. TRBV21-1 is a pseudogene segment. There are 16 residues in the CDR3. The CDR3 region is CASSSQAAGEAYEQYF. CDR3 nucleotides: TGTGCCAGCAGCTCCCAGGCGGCAGGGGAAGCCTACGAGCAGTACTTC.

J is TRBJ2-7 and V is TRBV4-1, with D tentatively TRBD1 (6 bases). V lost 0 bases to trimming and J lost 3 bases, with 9 bases between them. Germline V gene sequence: CDR1 MGHRA, CDR2 YSYEKL. The CDR3 covers 14 residues. CDR3 loop: CASSQDQGLYEQYF. Here the CDR3 DNA reads TGCGCCAGCAGCCAAGATCAGGGGCTCTACGAGCAGTACTTC.

The chain is built from TRBV28 and TRBJ1-1; D gene uncertain. The CDR3 extends over 15 amino acids. Germline V CDR1 and CDR2: MDHEN, SYDVKM. Trimming took off 0 bases at V and 5 bases at J, with 13 bases between the two ends. CDR3 amino acids: CASSLWRKERTEAFF. The CDR3 nucleotides read TGTGCCAGCAGTTTATGGCGGAAAGAGAGGACTGAAGCTTTCTTT.

The rearrangement links TRBV7-9 to TRBJ1-6; D unclear. This CDR3 is 15 amino acids long. Per the germline V gene, CDR1 is SEHNR and CDR2 is FQNEAQ (reference sequence). Trimming took off 5 bases at V and 9 bases at J, with 17 bases between the two ends. CDR3 sequence (DNA): TGTGCCAGCAGCCCCGGACCCGCCAGGATTTCACCCCTCCACTTT. Protein sequence: CASSPGPARISPLHF.

This chain links TRBV6-5 with TRBJ2-1, with 8 bases fitting TRBD2. With 6 bases clipped from V and 8 bases from J, the junction kept 6 bases outside the gene matches. The germline V gene encodes CDR1 MNHEY and CDR2 SVGAGI. This CDR3 region has 13 residues. CDR3 DNA: TGTGCCAGCAGCCGACGGGGGGGCGATGAGCAGTTCTTC. This encodes CASSRRGGDEQFF.

The chain carries TRBV5-1 and TRBJ2-5; possibly TRBD2 for D (5 bases). The V gene's germline CDR1 is SGHRS and CDR2 YFSETQ. The CDR3 is made up of 14 amino acids. The ends were cut back, 0 bases at V and 4 bases at J, with 10 bases in the middle. The CDR3 loop is CASSLAGSTETQYF. The CDR3, as DNA: TGCGCCAGCAGCTTGGCGGGGAGTACAGAGACCCAGTACTTC.

The gene calls are TRBV7-3 and TRBJ2-1; no clear D. This CDR3 comprises 13 residues. Germline V gene sequence: CDR1 SGHTA, CDR2 FQGTGA. V lost 2 bases to trimming and J lost 8 bases, with 10 bases between them. The CDR3 sequence is CASSLPPSYEQFF. In DNA form, the CDR3 reads TGTGCCAGCAGCTTACCTCCGTCTTATGAGCAGTTCTTC.